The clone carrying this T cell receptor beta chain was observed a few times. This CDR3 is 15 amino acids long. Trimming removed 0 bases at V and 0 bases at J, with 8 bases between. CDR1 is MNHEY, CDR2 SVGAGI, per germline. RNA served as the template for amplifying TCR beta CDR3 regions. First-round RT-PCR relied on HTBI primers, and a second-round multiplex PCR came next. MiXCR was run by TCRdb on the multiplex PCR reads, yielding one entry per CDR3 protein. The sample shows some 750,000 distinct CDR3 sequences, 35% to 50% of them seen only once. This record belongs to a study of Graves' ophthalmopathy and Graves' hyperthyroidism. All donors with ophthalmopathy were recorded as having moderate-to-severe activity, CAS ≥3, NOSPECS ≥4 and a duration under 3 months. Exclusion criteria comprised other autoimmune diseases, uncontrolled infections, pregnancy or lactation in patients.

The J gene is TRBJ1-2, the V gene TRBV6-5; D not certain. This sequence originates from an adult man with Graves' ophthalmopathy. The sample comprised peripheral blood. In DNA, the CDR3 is TGTGCCAGCAGTTACTCGCCCAGTCCTAACTATGGCTACACCTTC. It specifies CASSYSPSPNYGYTF.